This T cell receptor (beta chain) was found in a study of blood T cell repertoires in COVID-19. The overall study: Researchers got acute and convalescent COVID-19 samples from the United States, Italy and Spain. T cells, B-cell-depleted T cells, or PBMCs provided the cDNA or gDNA that served as material.

Original processing methods: Reference gene primer amplification gave estimated nucleated cell counts. Sequencing was performed with immunoSEQ multiplex PCR; in TCRdb, only in-frame clones are kept and a portion is missing. That table gives V, J and clone size, and the DNA gave D and trimming. The sample has 140,000 to 150,000 clones, roughly 88% seen once. The CDR3 covers 15 residues. The V gene lost 2 bases and the J gene lost 4 bases, with 13 bases spanning the gap. Per germline, CDR1 SGHRS and CDR2 YFSETQ. The sequence derives from a woman aged 55-69 years with COVID-19, enrolled during active disease. V gene TRBV5-1 combines with J gene TRBJ1-5; D is ambiguous. Sequenced material: peripheral blood. The DNA for the CDR3 is TGCGCCAGCAGCTTCCTTCCAGAGGGAAATCAGCCCCAGCATTTT. It codes for CASSFLPEGNQPQHF.